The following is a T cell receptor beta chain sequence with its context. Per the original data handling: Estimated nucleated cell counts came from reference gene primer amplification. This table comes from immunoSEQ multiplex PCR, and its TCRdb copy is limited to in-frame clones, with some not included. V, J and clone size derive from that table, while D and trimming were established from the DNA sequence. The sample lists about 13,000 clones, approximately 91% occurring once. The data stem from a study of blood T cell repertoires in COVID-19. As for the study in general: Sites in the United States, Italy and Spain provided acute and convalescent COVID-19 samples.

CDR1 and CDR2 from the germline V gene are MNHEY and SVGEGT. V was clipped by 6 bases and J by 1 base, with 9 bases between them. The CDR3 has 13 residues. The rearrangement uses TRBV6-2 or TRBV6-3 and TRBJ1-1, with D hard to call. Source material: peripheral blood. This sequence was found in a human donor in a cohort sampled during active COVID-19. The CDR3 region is CASSLPGNTEAFF. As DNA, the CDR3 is TGTGCCAGCAGCCTTCCGGGGAACACTGAAGCTTTCTTT.